This T cell receptor (beta chain) was captured by sequencing in a study of T cell responses to AZD1222 COVID-19 vaccine. Study-level information: It was second doses at about 4 or about 12 weeks that were pooled.

Trimming pared 6 bases from V and 1 base from J, leaving 15 bases between. The CDR3 loop spans 16 amino acids. In germline, CDR1 is KGHSH, CDR2 LQKENI. Using immunoSEQ multiplex PCR, the repertoire was profiled, and TCRdb retains in-frame clones only, with some absent. Altogether 150,000 to 200,000 clones are present, around 90% being singletons, with the ten largest covering more than 7%. This clone appeared a single time. This rearrangement joins TRBV18 to TRBJ2-2; D unclear. This receptor was obtained from an adult in good health. Specimen: peripheral blood, collected on day 0 of AZD1222 vaccination. In DNA form, the CDR3 reads TGTGCCAGCTCGCCCAACACTGCCCAGAACACCGGGGAGCTGTTTTTT. Its protein is CASSPNTAQNTGELFF.